These 18 T cell receptor beta chains were all obtained from the same sample, sequenced in a study of post-analysis software for immune sequencing data (dated by TCRdb to the mid-2010s). What the study reported, not specific to this receptor: Patients showed significantly higher frequencies than controls for several TRBV segments, among them TRBV5-6, TRBV5-1 and TRBV20-1.

No cognate antigen is known for these TCRs. Library creation used PCR. The instrument given in TCRdb is Illumina HiSeq 2500. To reduce PCR and sequencing biases, unique molecular identifiers were incorporated into the TCR beta cDNA libraries. TCRdb itself trimmed the public reads at Q25 with fastp, ran MiXCR and retained productive beta chains. Rows with a matching CDR3 protein are joined into one entry that keeps the most common DNA and genes. The sample has roughly 430,000 distinct CDR3 sequences on record, 30% to 40% of them singletons. Jointly, the top ten make up under 9% of the sample. Sequencing input: blood. Receptors were obtained from a girl aged 2 to 9 with multiple sclerosis.

The rearrangement joins TRBV29-1 to TRBJ2-2; tentative D call: TRBD1 (6 bases). V was shortened by 6 bases and J by 5 bases, with 13 bases between the two germline ends. The CDR3 extends over 13 amino acids. Germline V gives CDR1 SQVTM, CDR2 ANQGSEA. The CDR3: CSVSRQGTGELFF. DNA of the CDR3: TGCAGCGTCTCACGCCAGGGGACCGGGGAGCTGTTTTTT.

This rearrangement joins TRBV28 to TRBJ2-1, with 9 bases lining up with TRBD1. Trimming cost V 1 base and J 1 base; bases outside gene matches: 2. The CDR3 totals 16 residues. Germline loops: CDR1 MDHEN, CDR2 SYDVKM. This CDR3 reads CASSLSGTGSYNEQFF. CDR3 DNA sequence: TGTGCCAGCAGTTTATCAGGGACAGGGTCCTACAATGAGCAGTTCTTC.

Only a few counts were recorded for this clonotype. This sequence joins TRBV18 and TRBJ2-3; no reliable D call. V was shortened by 1 base and J by 2 bases, with 7 bases between the two germline ends. The germline gives CDR1 KGHSH, CDR2 LQKENI. The CDR3 contains 14 residues. The chain's CDR3 is CASSPRQLTDTQYF. CDR3 DNA: TGTGCCAGCTCACCACGGCAGCTCACAGATACGCAGTATTTT.

Only a few counts were recorded for this clonotype. The chain has TRBV27 and TRBJ1-2, with a tentative D call TRBD1 (5 bases). The CDR3 has 14 residues. Germline CDR1 reads MNHEY; CDR2 reads SMNVEV (reference sequence). The V and J ends lost 5 bases and 4 bases respectively, with 14 bases between them. In nucleotides, the CDR3 is TGTGCCAGCAGTCCGCGGCGGGGGTCCTATGGCTACACCTTC. As protein: CASSPRRGSYGYTF.

This clonotype was found a few times. This sequence joins TRBV6-1 and TRBJ1-2, with no clear D. The germline V gene encodes CDR1 MNHNS and CDR2 SASEGT. V lost 1 base, J lost 4 bases, and 10 bases lay in between. There are 14 residues in the CDR3. The CDR3 is CASSEGAAVYGYTF. For the CDR3, the DNA is TGTGCCAGCAGTGAAGGGGCGGCAGTCTATGGCTACACCTTC.

This clonotype was found many times. This chain joins TRBV12-3 or TRBV12-4 and TRBJ2-1, with TRBD1 as a possible D gene (6 bases). V was cut by 6 bases and J by 8 bases, with 11 bases left in between. The length of the CDR3 is 12 residues. CDR3 nucleotides: TGTGCCAGCAGACAACAGGGACATGAGCAGTTCTTC. As protein: CASRQQGHEQFF.

This clonotype was seen a handful of times. A junction boundary mismatches the germline segment, possibly from a read error. The CDR3 coding sequence is TGTGCCTGGAGCTGGACAGGACGCCATTCGCCCCTCCACTTT. Its translation is CAWSWTGRHSPLHF. The chain carries TRBV30 and TRBJ1-6; 7 bases match TRBD1. Germline CDR1 and CDR2: GTSNPN and SVGIG (reference sequence). CDR3 length: 14 amino acids.

The chain joins TRBV6-2 or TRBV6-3 to TRBJ2-1; unclear D gene. V lost 6 bases to trimming and J lost 6 bases, with 18 bases between them. Germline V gives CDR1 MNHEY, CDR2 SVGEGT. The CDR3 is made up of 15 amino acids. Here the CDR3 reads CASSNTNYRANEQFF. For the CDR3, the DNA is TGTGCCAGCAGCAACACTAATTATAGGGCCAATGAGCAGTTCTTC.

This clonotype came up once. The CDR3 region has the DNA TGTGCCAGCAGCTTGTTAAGCGGGGGGGCATTCGATACGCAGTATTTT. Its protein product is CASSLLSGGAFDTQYF. V is TRBV5-6 and J is TRBJ2-3; 10 bases map to TRBD2. From germline, CDR1 is SGHDT and CDR2 YYEEEE. CDR3 length equals 16 residues. The V segment lost 1 base and the J segment 6 bases; nucleotides outside the gene matches: 8. Variable domain in full (rest from reference TRBV5-6 and TRBJ2-3): DAGVTQSPTHLIKTRGQQVTLRCSPKSGHDTVSWYQQALGQGPQFIFQYYEEEERQRGNFPDRFSGHQFPNYSSELNVNALLLGDSALYLCASSLLSGGAFDTQYFGPGTRLTVL.

The genes are TRBV27 and TRBJ2-1; D not certain. The germline V gene has CDR1 MNHEY and CDR2 SMNVEV (reference sequence). This CDR3 is built from 13 residues. V was trimmed by 2 bases and J by 3 bases, leaving 5 bases between them. CDR3: CASSLPSYNEQFF. The CDR3, as DNA: TGTGCCAGCAGTTTACCTAGCTACAATGAGCAGTTCTTC.

The rearrangement uses TRBV5-5 and TRBJ2-5, with TRBD1 matching over 9 bases. The CDR3 contains 15 residues. Germline V CDR1 and CDR2: SGHKS, YYEKEE (reference sequence). Unmatched junction bases numbered 9, after V lost 4 bases and J lost 5 bases. The CDR3 reads CASSLRTGDWETQYF. In DNA form, the CDR3 reads TGTGCCAGCAGCCTTAGGACAGGGGATTGGGAGACCCAGTACTTC. Full variable domain (rest looked up from reference TRBV5-5 and TRBJ2-5): DAGVTQSPTHLIKTRGQQVTLRCSPISGHKSVSWYQQVLGQGPQFIFQYYEKEERGRGNFPDRFSARQFPNYSSELNVNALLLGDSALYLCASSLRTGDWETQYFGPGTRLLVL.

The V and J genes are TRBV5-1 and TRBJ2-3; weak D call: TRBD2 (7 bases). This CDR3 is 14 amino acids long. Deletions cut 1 base from V and 2 bases from J, with 8 bases between. CDR1 SGHRS and CDR2 YFSETQ come from the germline V gene. The CDR3 sequence is CASSLRGATDTQYF. DNA of the CDR3: TGCGCCAGCAGCTTGCGGGGGGCCACAGATACGCAGTATTTT.

The J gene is TRBJ2-7, the V gene TRBV18, with 8 bases aligning to TRBD2. CDR1 and CDR2 (germline): KGHSH, LQKENI. This CDR3 is 14 amino acids long. V was clipped by 3 bases and J by 3 bases; unmatched bases: 4. The CDR3 coding sequence is TGTGCCAGCTCACCTCAGACTAGCGTCTACGAGCAGTACTTC. Amino acid sequence: CASSPQTSVYEQYF.

V is TRBV27 and J is TRBJ1-2; D perhaps matches TRBD1 (6 bases). Per germline, CDR1 MNHEY and CDR2 SMNVEV (reference sequence). The CDR3 loop spans 13 amino acids. Trimming left V 3 bases short and J 5 bases short, with 10 bases between. As DNA, the CDR3 is TGTGCCAGCAGTTTTACCAGGGGATATGGCTACACCTTC. Protein product: CASSFTRGYGYTF.

This clonotype has just a few counts. The chain links TRBV20-1 to TRBJ1-1; D ambiguous. With 4 bases removed from V and 1 base from J, the gap between germline ends came to 16 bases. The CDR3 runs to 15 residues. The V gene's germline CDR1 is DFQATT and CDR2 SNEGSKA (reference sequence). The CDR3: CSAKKAGNTNTEAFF. The CDR3, as DNA: TGCAGTGCTAAGAAGGCAGGAAATACGAACACTGAAGCTTTCTTT.

V and J are TRBV11-2 and TRBJ2-3, with no clear D. V was trimmed by 5 bases and J by 1 base, leaving 16 bases between them. CDR3 size: 16 residues. Germline V gene lookup returns CDR1 SGHAT and CDR2 FQNNGV. CDR3: CASSPRPRPGTDTQYF. For the CDR3, the DNA is TGTGCCAGCAGCCCCCGCCCCCGTCCGGGCACAGATACGCAGTATTTT.

The chain joins TRBV4-2 to TRBJ2-3; maybe TRBD2 (5 bases). The V end was cut by 0 bases, the J end by 2 bases, with 12 bases between. There are 16 residues in the CDR3. CDR1 is LGHNA, CDR2 YNFKEQ, per germline. The CDR3 sequence is CASSQDGSGPTDTQYF. The CDR3 DNA reads TGTGCCAGCAGCCAAGACGGCAGCGGCCCCACAGATACGCAGTATTTT.

In this sample, this clonotype turned up a few times. The genes are TRBV20-1 and TRBJ2-1; TRBD2 matches 7 bases. The germline V gene has CDR1 DFQATT and CDR2 SNEGSKA (reference sequence). The CDR3 length is 14 residues. V was clipped by 8 bases and J by 0 bases; unmatched bases: 7. CDR3 region: CSPEGGSSYNEQFF. The CDR3 nucleotides read TGCAGTCCGGAGGGCGGGAGCTCCTACAATGAGCAGTTCTTC.